The 30 T cell receptor beta chains reported below all come from one sample, sequenced in a study of technical replicates of blood from a few donors. This table comes from immunoSEQ multiplex PCR, and its TCRdb copy is limited to in-frame clones, with some not included. The table records under 80,000 clones, around 92% of them present only once. The sequencing sample was made of PBMCs. These receptors came from a human donor in good health. Some clones in this sample may be carry-over from other donors' samples.

This chain uses TRBV5-5 with TRBJ2-7, with D maybe TRBD1 (6 bases). Germline values: CDR1 SGHKS, CDR2 YYEKEE (reference sequence). Trimming left V 5 bases short and J 2 bases short, with 17 bases between. The CDR3 sequence is 15 residues long. The CDR3 spells CASSLTGNSPYEQYF. The DNA of the CDR3 is TGTGCCAGCAGTTTAACAGGGAATTCTCCCTACGAGCAGTACTTC.

The chain carries TRBV29-1 and TRBJ2-3; 10 nucleotides agree with TRBD2. The CDR3 is 14 residues long. Trimming removed 6 bases from V and 0 bases from J; junction bases left unmatched: 3. Germline V gene sequence: CDR1 SQVTM, CDR2 ANQGSEA. CDR3 sequence (DNA): TGCAGCGTGCCTAGCGGGGGAAGCACAGATACGCAGTATTTT. Protein: CSVPSGGSTDTQYF.

The V and J genes are TRBV5-1 and TRBJ2-1; TRBD2 matches 9 bases. Germline CDR1 reads SGHRS; CDR2 reads YFSETQ. This CDR3 is 15 amino acids long. With V trimmed by 0 bases and J by 7 bases, 5 bases remained unmatched. CDR3 region: CASSLGAGGHNEQFF. The CDR3 DNA reads TGCGCCAGCAGCTTGGGAGCGGGAGGTCATAATGAGCAGTTCTTC.

The chain carries TRBV4-1 and TRBJ2-7; 9 bases match TRBD2. Looked up from germline, CDR1 is MGHRA and CDR2 is YSYEKL. The CDR3 runs to 18 residues. Trimming cost V 1 base and J 2 bases; bases outside gene matches: 12. CDR3 sequence (DNA): TGCGCCAGCAGCCAAGGTTTGGGGCCTAGCGGGGCAACCTACGAGCAGTACTTC. It is translated as CASSQGLGPSGATYEQYF.

This chain joins TRBV7-8 and TRBJ1-1, with TRBD1 identical over 7 bases. Germline-derived CDR1 and CDR2 are SGHVS and FQNEAQ. The CDR3 is made up of 16 amino acids. V shed 4 bases and J 0 bases; nucleotides not matched to a gene: 8. The CDR3 DNA is TGTGCCAGCAGCTCTCGACAGGGAACAATGAACACTGAAGCTTTCTTT. Translation gives CASSSRQGTMNTEAFF.

The chain uses TRBV5-1 and TRBJ1-6; 7 nucleotides align to TRBD1. V lost 4 bases, J lost 5 bases, and 15 bases stayed unmatched. The CDR3 has 18 amino acids. Germline CDR1 is SGHRS and CDR2 is YFSETQ. CDR3 nucleotides: TGCGCCAGCAGCCCGGACGAGAGACAGGGAGTCAATAATTCACCCCTCCACTTT. This encodes CASSPDERQGVNNSPLHF.

DNA for the CDR3: TGTGCCAGCAGTTTGGGACTAGCACCCGAGCAGTACTTC. Protein sequence: CASSLGLAPEQYF. The chain is built from TRBV28 and TRBJ2-7; 9 positions agree with TRBD2. J lost 6 bases, V lost 3 bases, and 3 bases had no gene match. The CDR3 extends over 13 amino acids. The V gene's germline CDR1 is MDHEN and CDR2 SYDVKM.

The rearrangement uses TRBV7-6 and TRBJ1-6; TRBD1 matches at 7 bases. The J segment lost 9 bases and the V segment lost 3 bases, leaving 8 bases of the junction unmatched. Germline lookup yields CDR1 SGHVS and CDR2 FNYEAQ. This CDR3 region has 15 residues. The CDR3 DNA reads TGTGCCAGCAGCTTGAGACAGGGCTTTCTTTCACCCCTCCACTTT. Translating gives CASSLRQGFLSPLHF.

This sequence joins TRBV19 and TRBJ1-1, with D tentatively TRBD1 (6 bases). V was clipped by 8 bases and J by 2 bases, with 12 bases between them. Germline lookup yields CDR1 LNHDA and CDR2 SQIVND (reference sequence). The length of the CDR3 is 13 residues. CDR3 DNA: TGTGCCAGTTCAGGACAGCTTAACACTGAAGCTTTCTTT. Its protein product is CASSGQLNTEAFF.

This clone came up once. The genes are TRBV19 and TRBJ1-2; unclear D gene. V was trimmed by 3 bases and J by 4 bases, leaving 9 bases between them. This CDR3 region has 13 residues. Germline V lookup: CDR1 LNHDA, CDR2 SQIVND (reference sequence). The CDR3 DNA sequence: TGTGCCAGTAGTATGGGCCAGTCCTATGGCTACACCTTC. This gives the protein CASSMGQSYGYTF.

V is TRBV5-4 and J is TRBJ2-2; 10 nucleotides match TRBD2. Germline CDR1 reads SGHNT; CDR2 reads YYREEE (reference sequence). CDR3 size: 20 residues. Germline trimming cut 4 bases from V and 0 bases from J; bases unmatched to any gene: 15. CDR3 loop: CASSLLILAGGFANTGELFF. CDR3 DNA sequence: TGTGCCAGCAGCCTCCTTATATTAGCGGGGGGCTTCGCGAACACCGGGGAGCTGTTTTTT.

The gene calls are TRBV9 and TRBJ2-1; possible D gene TRBD2, 5 bases. Per the germline V gene, CDR1 is SGDLS and CDR2 is YYNGEE. Trimming removed 3 bases at V and 8 bases at J, with 18 bases between. CDR3 length: 15 amino acids. CDR3 coding DNA: TGTGCCAGCAGCGCCGGAGGTGGGTTCTTGGATGAGCAGTTCTTC. It is translated as CASSAGGGFLDEQFF.

The rearrangement joins TRBV19 to TRBJ2-2; D possibly corresponds to TRBD2 (5 bases). The germline V gene encodes CDR1 LNHDA and CDR2 SQIVND (reference sequence). Between the trimmed V and J ends, which lost 7 bases and 2 bases, there was a span of 11 bases. There are 14 residues in the CDR3. Here the CDR3 reads CASMAGINTGELFF. Here the CDR3 DNA reads TGTGCCAGTATGGCCGGGATAAACACCGGGGAGCTGTTTTTT.

The chain links TRBV30 to TRBJ1-1; the D gene is possibly TRBD1 (6 bases). Germline V gives CDR1 GTSNPN, CDR2 SVGIG (reference sequence). The CDR3 spans 11 residues. The germline V and J ends were trimmed by 8 bases and 7 bases, with 14 bases remaining between them. The CDR3 coding sequence is TGTGCCGAGAGGACAGTAAATGAAGCTTTCTTT. As protein: CAERTVNEAFF. Full variable domain (outside the CDR3, taken from reference TRBV30 and TRBJ1-1): SQTIHQWPATLVQPVGSPLSLECTVEGTSNPNLYWYRQAAGRGLQLLFYSVGIGQISSEVPQNLSASRPQDRQFILSSKKLLLSDSGFYLCAERTVNEAFFGQGTRLTVV.

CDR3 protein: CASSQGTSADTQYF. DNA of the CDR3: TGTGCCAGCAGCCAAGGGACTAGCGCAGATACGCAGTATTTT. The gene calls are TRBV4-2 and TRBJ2-3, with 9 nucleotides matching TRBD2. The V gene end was trimmed by 1 base and the J gene end by 4 bases; junction bases not matched to a gene: 0. CDR3 length: 14 amino acids. Germline-derived CDR1 and CDR2 are LGHNA and YNFKEQ.

Within the sample, this clone is large (0.1 to 1%). This chain uses TRBV4-1 with TRBJ1-1; 11 nucleotides line up with TRBD1. There are 14 residues in the CDR3. Germline trimming cut 5 bases from V and 6 bases from J; bases unmatched to any gene: 5. CDR1 and CDR2 from the germline V gene are MGHRA and YSYEKL. Here the CDR3 DNA reads TGCGCCAGCAGCTTAGGGACAGGGGGTGCTGAAGCTTTCTTT. Protein product: CASSLGTGGAEAFF.

The rearrangement links TRBV5-5 to TRBJ1-1; 9 bases are shared with TRBD1. V was pared by 0 bases and J by 5 bases, with 2 bases of the junction left unmatched. The V gene's germline CDR1 is SGHKS and CDR2 YYEKEE (reference sequence). The CDR3 runs 14 residues. CDR3: CASSLAGTGTEAFF. In nucleotides, the CDR3 is TGTGCCAGCAGCTTGGCCGGGACAGGGACTGAAGCTTTCTTT.

The chain recombines TRBV27 with TRBJ1-6; 8 positions agree with TRBD1. CDR1 MNHEY and CDR2 SMNVEV come from the germline V gene (reference sequence). The CDR3 contains 16 residues. V lost 3 bases to trimming and J lost 9 bases; unmatched junction nucleotides: 10. The CDR3 region has the DNA TGTGCCAGCAGTTTCCTCGGACAGGGCTCGAGTTCACCCCTCCACTTT. The encoded protein is CASSFLGQGSSSPLHF.

This clone showed up just once. The V call is TRBV6-1, the J call TRBJ1-2, with D uncertain. V lost 2 bases and J lost 4, with 20 bases in between. Germline V gene sequence: CDR1 MNHNS, CDR2 SASEGT. This CDR3 comprises 17 residues. CDR3 coding DNA: TGTGCCAGCAGTGAAACCCCGGCGGCGTCAATTATCTATGGCTACACCTTC. This sequence encodes CASSETPAASIIYGYTF.

J is TRBJ1-3 and V is TRBV7-9; D gene uncertain. The CDR3 is made up of 12 amino acids. The germline V gene encodes CDR1 SEHNR and CDR2 FQNEAQ (reference sequence). Between the trimmed V and J ends, which lost 7 bases and 2 bases, there was a span of 6 bases. The CDR3 DNA follows: TGTGCCAGCATCAACACTGGAAACACCATATATTTT. This gives the protein CASINTGNTIYF.

The gene calls are TRBV5-1 and TRBJ2-7; the D is unclear. V lost 0 bases and J lost 3, with 7 bases in between. The CDR3 contains 13 residues. Germline CDR1 is SGHRS and CDR2 is YFSETQ. The CDR3 sequence: CASSLAPGYEQYF. The CDR3 bases are TGCGCCAGCAGCTTGGCCCCGGGCTACGAGCAGTACTTC.

The genes are TRBV6-1 and TRBJ2-2; 7 bases map to TRBD1. Trimming cost V 6 bases and J 6 bases; bases outside gene matches: 7. The CDR3 is made up of 14 amino acids. Germline CDR1 and CDR2: MNHNS and SASEGT. CDR3 sequence (DNA): TGTGCCAGCAGCCCTGGGACAGTGGCCGGGGAGCTGTTTTTT. Its protein product is CASSPGTVAGELFF.

This clone was counted a single time. This chain joins TRBV5-1 and TRBJ1-1; unclear D gene. The CDR3 runs 12 residues. The V gene's germline CDR1 is SGHRS and CDR2 YFSETQ. Trimming stripped 0 bases from V and 6 bases from J, with 6 bases between. The CDR3 bases are TGCGCCAGCAGCTTGGTACCGGCTGAAGCTTTCTTT. Protein: CASSLVPAEAFF.

V gene TRBV7-3 combines with J gene TRBJ2-1; TRBD2 matches at 11 bases. Germline V gene lookup returns CDR1 SGHTA and CDR2 FQGTGA. The CDR3 is 14 residues long. With 5 bases clipped from V and 9 bases from J, the junction kept 6 bases outside the gene matches. This CDR3 is CASSTTSGNSEQFF. CDR3 nucleotides: TGTGCCAGCAGCACGACTAGCGGGAATAGTGAGCAGTTCTTC.

The chain recombines TRBV2 with TRBJ2-1; 11 bases match TRBD2. V dropped 3 bases and J dropped 8; count of bases not matched to a gene: 6. Germline lookup yields CDR1 SNHLY and CDR2 FYNNEI. This CDR3 region has 15 residues. Here the CDR3 DNA reads TGTGCCAGCAGTGAGGCTAGCGGGGGGCCGGATGAGCAGTTCTTC. This codes for CASSEASGGPDEQFF.

This clone came up a few times. The chain uses TRBV5-4 and TRBJ2-3; D perhaps matches TRBD2 (5 bases). CDR1 and CDR2 from the germline V gene are SGHNT and YYREEE (reference sequence). The CDR3 loop spans 17 amino acids. V was cut by 4 bases and J by 11 bases, with 29 bases left in between. Here the CDR3 reads CASSPGIVVKKDSVQYF. The CDR3 DNA reads TGTGCCAGCAGCCCGGGAATAGTGGTGAAGAAGGATAGTGTGCAGTATTTT.

The rearrangement links TRBV7-2 to TRBJ1-2, with 9 bases that match TRBD1. The CDR3 length is 15 residues. J lost 4 bases, V lost 5 bases, and 8 bases had no gene match. Germline CDR1 reads SGHTA; CDR2 reads FQGNSA. CDR3 DNA: TGTGCCAGCAGCACAAGACAGGGGGTCCCCTATGGCTACACCTTC. Amino acids: CASSTRQGVPYGYTF.

The chain joins TRBV20-1 to TRBJ2-1; unclear D gene. The V gene lost 3 bases and the J gene lost 9 bases, with 6 bases spanning the gap. Germline V gene data show CDR1 as DFQATT and CDR2 as SNEGSKA (reference sequence). The CDR3 is 10 residues long. The CDR3 DNA reads TGCAGTGCTAGCTATACTGAGCAGTTCTTC. Amino acid sequence: CSASYTEQFF.

This chain uses TRBV5-1 with TRBJ2-7; tentatively, D is TRBD1 (5 bases). Germline CDR1 SGHRS, CDR2 YFSETQ. This CDR3 contains 13 residues. V was clipped by 0 bases and J by 6 bases, with 10 bases between them. The CDR3 DNA is TGCGCCAGCAGCTTGGGTTCAGGGATCGAGCAGTACTTC. It translates to CASSLGSGIEQYF.

This chain links TRBV4-2 with TRBJ1-1; TRBD1 might be the D (5 bases). The CDR3 is 15 amino acids. Looked up from germline, CDR1 is LGHNA and CDR2 is YNFKEQ. Trimming removed 1 base at V and 0 bases at J, with 9 bases between. For the CDR3, the DNA is TGTGCCAGCAGCCAAGTTAGGGGCATGAACACTGAAGCTTTCTTT. As protein: CASSQVRGMNTEAFF.